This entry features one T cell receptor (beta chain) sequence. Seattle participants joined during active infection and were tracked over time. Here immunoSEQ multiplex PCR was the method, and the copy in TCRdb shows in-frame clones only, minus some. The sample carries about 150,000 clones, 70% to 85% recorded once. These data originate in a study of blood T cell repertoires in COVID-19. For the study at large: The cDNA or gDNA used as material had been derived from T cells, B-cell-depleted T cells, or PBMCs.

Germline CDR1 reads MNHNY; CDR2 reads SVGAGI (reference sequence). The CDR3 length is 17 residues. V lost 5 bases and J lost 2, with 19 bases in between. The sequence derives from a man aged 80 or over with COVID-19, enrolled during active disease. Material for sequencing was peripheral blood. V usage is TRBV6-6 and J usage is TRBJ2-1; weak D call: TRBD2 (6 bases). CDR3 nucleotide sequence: TGTGCCAGCAGTCGCACGGGGGTAGCGGCGCCCTACAATGAGCAGTTCTTC. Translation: CASSRTGVAAPYNEQFF.